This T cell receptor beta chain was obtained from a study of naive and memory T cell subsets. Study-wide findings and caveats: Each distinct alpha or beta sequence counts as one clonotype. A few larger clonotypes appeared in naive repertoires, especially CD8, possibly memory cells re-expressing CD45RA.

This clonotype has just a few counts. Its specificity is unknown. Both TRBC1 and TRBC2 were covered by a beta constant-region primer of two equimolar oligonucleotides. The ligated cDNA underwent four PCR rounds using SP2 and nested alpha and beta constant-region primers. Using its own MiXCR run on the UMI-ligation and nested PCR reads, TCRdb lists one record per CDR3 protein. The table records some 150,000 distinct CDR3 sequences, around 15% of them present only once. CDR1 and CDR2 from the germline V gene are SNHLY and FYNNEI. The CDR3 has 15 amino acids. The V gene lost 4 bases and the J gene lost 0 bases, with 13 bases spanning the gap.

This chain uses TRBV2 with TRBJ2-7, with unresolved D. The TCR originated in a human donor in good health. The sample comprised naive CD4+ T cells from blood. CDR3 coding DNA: TGTGCCAGCAGTGCGAGGTCGCAATTCTCCTACGAGCAGTACTTC. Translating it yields CASSARSQFSYEQYF.